These 8 T cell receptor beta chains share one sample of origin, sequenced in a study of cytomegalovirus exposure and HLA in healthy donors. Use of 60 Vbeta and 13 Jbeta primers characterized the PCR. The method was immunoSEQ multiplex PCR; TCRdb's version includes in-frame clones alone and lacks a portion of them. The sample lists 160,000 or so clones, around four fifths occurring once. Sequencing was done on a sample of PBMCs. The receptors derive from a woman aged 18-29 years in good health and CMV-seronegative.

This clone appeared once. The junction departs from germline at one end; a sequencing error may be responsible. The chain combines TRBV6-4 with TRBJ2-3; D gene ambiguous. Germline-derived CDR1 and CDR2 are MRHNA and SNTAGT. This CDR3 region has 13 residues. DNA for the CDR3: TGTGCCAGCAGTGACTCGGGCACAGATGCGCAGTATTTT. The encoded protein is CASSDSGTDAQYF.

The chain recombines TRBV19 with TRBJ1-2; D perhaps matches TRBD1 (6 bases). The CDR3 totals 14 residues. The germline V gene has CDR1 LNHDA and CDR2 SQIVND (reference sequence). With 5 bases removed from V and 0 bases from J, the gap between germline ends came to 10 bases. CDR3 bases: TGTGCCAGTAGTCAGACAGGTGCTAACTATGGCTACACCTTC. Encoded protein: CASSQTGANYGYTF.

J is TRBJ2-5 and V is TRBV19; D gene ambiguous. CDR3 length: 13 amino acids. CDR1 and CDR2 from the germline V gene are LNHDA and SQIVND (reference sequence). Between the trimmed V and J ends, which lost 5 bases and 5 bases, there was a span of 12 bases. CDR3 nucleotides: TGTGCCAGTAGTTACGGTAGTCGGGAGACCCAGTACTTC. Protein sequence: CASSYGSRETQYF.

CDR3 nucleotides: TGTGCCAGCAGTGAATCGCGGGGGGCGGGGGAGCAGTACTTC. It encodes CASSESRGAGEQYF. The chain is built from TRBV25-1 and TRBJ2-7, with TRBD2 identical over 8 bases. In germline, CDR1 is MGHDK, CDR2 SYGVNS. The CDR3 consists of 14 residues. The V segment lost 1 base and the J segment 7 bases; nucleotides outside the gene matches: 6.

This clone was counted only a few times. This rearrangement joins TRBV9 to TRBJ1-4; weak D call: TRBD1 (5 bases). Germline lookup yields CDR1 SGDLS and CDR2 YYNGEE. CDR3 length equals 15 residues. V was pared by 4 bases and J by 1 base, with 11 bases between. CDR3 nucleotide sequence: TGTGCCAGCAGCTCCCTCGGACAAACTAATGAAAAACTGTTTTTT. This sequence encodes CASSSLGQTNEKLFF.

The chain combines TRBV4-1 with TRBJ1-5, with D possibly being TRBD1 (6 bases). Trimming took 1 base from V and 0 from J, leaving 10 bases between them. Per germline, CDR1 MGHRA and CDR2 YSYEKL. CDR3 length equals 16 residues. This CDR3 is CASSQVQGYSNQPQHF. CDR3 sequence (DNA): TGCGCCAGCAGCCAAGTACAGGGCTATAGCAATCAGCCCCAGCATTTT.

The J gene is TRBJ1-2, the V gene TRBV29-1; no clear D. The V end was cut by 5 bases, the J end by 5 bases, with 12 bases between. Per germline, CDR1 SQVTM and CDR2 ANQGSEA. The CDR3 is 12 amino acids. This chain's CDR3 is CSVRTGLYGYTF. The CDR3 region has the DNA TGCAGCGTTCGGACGGGGTTATATGGCTACACCTTC.

The chain combines TRBV30 with TRBJ1-1, with TRBD1 as a possible D gene (5 bases). Looked up from germline, CDR1 is GTSNPN and CDR2 is SVGIG (reference sequence). V was cut by 5 bases and J by 5 bases, with 9 bases left in between. The CDR3 has 11 residues. CDR3 in amino acids: CAWGQWTEAFF. CDR3 in DNA: TGTGCCTGGGGACAATGGACTGAAGCTTTCTTT.